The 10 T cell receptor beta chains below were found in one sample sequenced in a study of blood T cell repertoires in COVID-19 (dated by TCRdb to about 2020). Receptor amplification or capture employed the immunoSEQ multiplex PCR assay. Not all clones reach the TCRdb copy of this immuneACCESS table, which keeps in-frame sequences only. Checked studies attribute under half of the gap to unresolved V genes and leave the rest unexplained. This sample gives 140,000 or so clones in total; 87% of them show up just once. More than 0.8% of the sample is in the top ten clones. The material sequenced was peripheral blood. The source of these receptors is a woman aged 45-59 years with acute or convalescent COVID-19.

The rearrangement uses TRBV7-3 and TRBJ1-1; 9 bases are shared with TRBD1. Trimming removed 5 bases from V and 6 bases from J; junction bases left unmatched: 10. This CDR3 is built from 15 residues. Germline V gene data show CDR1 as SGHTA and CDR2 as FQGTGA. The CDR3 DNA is TGTGCCAGCAGCCCGGGGGGACAGGGTAATTCTGAAGCTTTCTTT. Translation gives CASSPGGQGNSEAFF.

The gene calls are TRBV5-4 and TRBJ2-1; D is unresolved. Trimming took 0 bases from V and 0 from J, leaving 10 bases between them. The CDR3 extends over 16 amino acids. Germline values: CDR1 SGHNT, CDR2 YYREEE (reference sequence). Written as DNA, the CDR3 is TGTGCCAGCAGCTTGGGTCCAGGTCGCTCCTACAATGAGCAGTTCTTC. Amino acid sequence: CASSLGPGRSYNEQFF.

CDR3 loop: CASSLGLAGGNEQFF. CDR3 sequence (DNA): TGTGCCAGCAGCTTAGGGCTAGCGGGAGGAAATGAGCAGTTCTTC. V gene TRBV7-2 combines with J gene TRBJ2-1; 11 bases align to TRBD2. V was pared by 1 base and J by 7 bases, with 3 bases of the junction left unmatched. Per the germline V gene, CDR1 is SGHTA and CDR2 is FQGNSA. There are 15 residues in the CDR3.

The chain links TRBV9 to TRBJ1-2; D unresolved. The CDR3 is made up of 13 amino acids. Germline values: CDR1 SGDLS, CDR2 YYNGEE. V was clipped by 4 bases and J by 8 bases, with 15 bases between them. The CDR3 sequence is CASSSYTPGGYTF. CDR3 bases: TGTGCCAGCAGCTCATACACTCCAGGAGGCTACACCTTC. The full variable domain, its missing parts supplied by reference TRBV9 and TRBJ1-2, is DSGVTQTPKHLITATGQRVTLRCSPRSGDLSVYWYQQSLDQGLQFLIQYYNGEERAKGNILERFSAQQFPDLHSELNLSSLELGDSALYFCASSSYTPGGYTFGSGTRLTVV.

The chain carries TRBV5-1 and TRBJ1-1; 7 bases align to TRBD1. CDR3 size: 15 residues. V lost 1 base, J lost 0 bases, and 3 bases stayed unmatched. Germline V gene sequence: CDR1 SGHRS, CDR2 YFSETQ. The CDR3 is CASSLRTGLNTEAFF. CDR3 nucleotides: TGCGCCAGCAGCTTGCGGACAGGCTTGAACACTGAAGCTTTCTTT.

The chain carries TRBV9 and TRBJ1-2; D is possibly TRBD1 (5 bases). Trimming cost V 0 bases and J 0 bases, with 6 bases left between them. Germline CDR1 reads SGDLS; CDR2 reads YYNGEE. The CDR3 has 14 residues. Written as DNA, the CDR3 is TGTGCCAGCAGCGTAGGGACACCTAACTATGGCTACACCTTC. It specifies CASSVGTPNYGYTF.

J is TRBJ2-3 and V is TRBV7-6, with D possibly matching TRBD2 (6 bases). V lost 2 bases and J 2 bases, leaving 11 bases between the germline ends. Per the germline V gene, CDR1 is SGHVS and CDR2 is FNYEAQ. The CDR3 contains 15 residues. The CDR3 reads CASSLNRGITDTQYF. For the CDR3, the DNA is TGTGCCAGCAGCTTAAATCGGGGGATCACAGATACGCAGTATTTT.

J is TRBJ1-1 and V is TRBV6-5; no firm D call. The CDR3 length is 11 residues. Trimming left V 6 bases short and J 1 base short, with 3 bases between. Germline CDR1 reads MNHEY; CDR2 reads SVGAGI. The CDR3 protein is CASSGNTEAFF. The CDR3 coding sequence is TGTGCCAGCAGCGGGAACACTGAAGCTTTCTTT.

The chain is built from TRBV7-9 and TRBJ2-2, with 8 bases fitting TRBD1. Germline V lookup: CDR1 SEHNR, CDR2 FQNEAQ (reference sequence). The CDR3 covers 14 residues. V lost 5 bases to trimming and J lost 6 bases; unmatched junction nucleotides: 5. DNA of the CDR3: TGTGCCAGCAGCCCAGACAGGGGATCCGGGGAGCTGTTTTTT. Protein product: CASSPDRGSGELFF.

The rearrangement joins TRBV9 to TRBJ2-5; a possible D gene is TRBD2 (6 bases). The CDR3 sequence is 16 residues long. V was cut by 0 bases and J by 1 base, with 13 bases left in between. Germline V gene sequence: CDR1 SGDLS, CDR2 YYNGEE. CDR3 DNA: TGTGCCAGCAGCGTAGATCCAGCGGGCTTCCAAGAGACCCAGTACTTC. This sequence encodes CASSVDPAGFQETQYF.